The rows below give T cell receptor beta chains drawn from one sample of a study of cytomegalovirus exposure and HLA in healthy donors. Sequencing was performed with immunoSEQ multiplex PCR; in TCRdb, only in-frame clones are kept and a portion is missing. Seen here are roughly 160,000 clones, 70% to 80% observed once, and the top ten hold roughly 2%. Sequencing was done on a sample of PBMCs. The source of these receptors is a middle-aged man in good health and CMV-seronegative. Both conserved end residues are part of each CDR3. Fields, in order: J gene, clone size, V gene, D gene, CDR3 protein, CDR3 DNA. A D gene is named only where the DNA matches it firmly. Some rows mark clone size as missing; the rest say once, few, many or name a class of expanded clone.

j_call: TRBJ2-5; clone_size: once; v_call: TRBV25-1; d_call: TRBD2; cdr3_aa: CASSVTAGGAETQYF; cdr3_nt: TGTGCCAGCAGTGTGACAGCGGGAGGAGCGGAGACCCAGTACTTC
j_call: TRBJ1-4; clone_size: NA; v_call: TRBV6-1; d_call: NA; cdr3_aa: CASSVIQGWDEKLFF; cdr3_nt: TGTGCCAGCAGTGTGATACAGGGATGGGATGAAAAACTGTTTTTT
j_call: TRBJ2-7; clone_size: NA; v_call: TRBV28; d_call: TRBD1; cdr3_aa: CASSFPLQGVGYEQYF; cdr3_nt: TGTGCCAGCAGTTTCCCTTTACAGGGGGTAGGGTACGAGCAGTACTTC
j_call: TRBJ2-5; clone_size: NA; v_call: TRBV28; d_call: NA; cdr3_aa: CASSPIQEETQYF; cdr3_nt: TGTGCCAGCAGCCCTATACAGGAAGAGACCCAGTACTTC
j_call: TRBJ1-3; clone_size: NA; v_call: TRBV21-1; d_call: NA; cdr3_aa: CASSDKRAGNTIYF; cdr3_nt: TGTGCCAGCAGCGACAAAAGAGCTGGAAACACCATATATTTT
j_call: TRBJ2-2; clone_size: NA; v_call: TRBV28; d_call: NA; cdr3_aa: CASSLWEGFAGELFF; cdr3_nt: TGTGCCAGCAGTTTATGGGAGGGCTTCGCCGGGGAGCTGTTTTTT
j_call: TRBJ2-7; clone_size: NA; v_call: TRBV28; d_call: NA; cdr3_aa: CASSSPKWTLGFGKGTYEQYF; cdr3_nt: TGTGCCAGCAGTTCGCCAAAATGGACATTAGGTTTTGGTAAAGGGACCTACGAGCAGTACTTC
j_call: TRBJ1-5; clone_size: NA; v_call: TRBV28; d_call: NA; cdr3_aa: CASTSGGADQPQHF; cdr3_nt: TGTGCCAGCACCAGCGGAGGGGCCGACCAGCCCCAGCATTTT
j_call: TRBJ2-7; clone_size: NA; v_call: TRBV27; d_call: TRBD2; cdr3_aa: CASSSGGRFYEQYF; cdr3_nt: TGTGCCAGCAGCTCCGGCGGGAGGTTCTACGAGCAGTACTTC
j_call: TRBJ2-1; clone_size: NA; v_call: TRBV11-2; d_call: NA; cdr3_aa: CASSPSGSYNEQFF; cdr3_nt: TGTGCCAGCAGCCCCTCTGGCAGCTACAATGAGCAGTTCTTC
j_call: TRBJ1-4; clone_size: NA; v_call: TRBV2; d_call: NA; cdr3_aa: CASIPGREGATNEKLFF; cdr3_nt: TGTGCCAGCATCCCAGGCAGGGAGGGAGCAACTAATGAAAAACTGTTTTTT
j_call: TRBJ2-1; clone_size: NA; v_call: TRBV15; d_call: TRBD1; cdr3_aa: CATSPNQGAREQFF; cdr3_nt: TGTGCCACCAGCCCCAATCAGGGGGCACGGGAGCAGTTCTTC
j_call: TRBJ2-5; clone_size: once; v_call: TRBV29-1; d_call: NA; cdr3_aa: CSVVVQGGETQYF; cdr3_nt: TGCAGCGTGGTGGTACAGGGTGGTGAGACCCAGTACTTC
j_call: TRBJ2-7; clone_size: NA; v_call: TRBV13; d_call: TRBD2; cdr3_aa: CASSRGASGTYEQYF; cdr3_nt: TGTGCCAGCAGCCGAGGGGCTAGCGGAACCTACGAGCAGTACTTC
j_call: TRBJ2-1; clone_size: NA; v_call: TRBV7-6; d_call: TRBD2; cdr3_aa: CASSLPPGGENEQFF; cdr3_nt: TGTGCCAGCAGCTTACCTCCGGGAGGGGAGAATGAGCAGTTCTTC
j_call: TRBJ2-7; clone_size: few; v_call: TRBV6-1; d_call: TRBD2; cdr3_aa: CASRNWTSGSYEQYF; cdr3_nt: TGTGCCAGCAGGAACTGGACTAGCGGATCCTACGAGCAGTACTTC
j_call: TRBJ1-3; clone_size: few; v_call: TRBV7-8; d_call: NA; cdr3_aa: CASSSATAGFPGNTIYF; cdr3_nt: TGTGCCAGCAGCTCGGCTACCGCAGGGTTCCCTGGAAACACCATATATTTT
j_call: TRBJ2-6; clone_size: NA; v_call: TRBV19; d_call: NA; cdr3_aa: CASTVGLRSGANVLTF; cdr3_nt: TGTGCCAGTACCGTCGGACTTCGCTCTGGGGCCAACGTCCTGACTTTC
j_call: TRBJ2-7; clone_size: NA; v_call: TRBV5-6; d_call: NA; cdr3_aa: CASSSFYYEQYF; cdr3_nt: TGTGCCAGCAGCTCTTTTTACTACGAGCAGTACTTC
j_call: TRBJ2-7; clone_size: NA; v_call: TRBV4-3; d_call: TRBD2; cdr3_aa: CASSQVWTSGRSEQYF; cdr3_nt: TGCGCCAGCAGCCAAGTTTGGACTAGCGGGAGATCCGAGCAGTACTTC
j_call: TRBJ2-5; clone_size: NA; v_call: TRBV2; d_call: TRBD1; cdr3_aa: CASNSQGTPEKETQYF; cdr3_nt: TGTGCCAGCAATTCACAGGGGACCCCAGAAAAAGAGACCCAGTACTTC
j_call: TRBJ2-7; clone_size: NA; v_call: TRBV9; d_call: NA; cdr3_aa: CASSVGTGNSYEQYF; cdr3_nt: TGTGCCAGCAGCGTAGGAACAGGGAATTCCTACGAGCAGTACTTC
j_call: TRBJ1-2; clone_size: NA; v_call: TRBV2; d_call: NA; cdr3_aa: CARSGAGIRYGYTF; cdr3_nt: TGTGCCAGGTCCGGTGCAGGGATACGCTATGGCTACACCTTC
j_call: TRBJ1-1; clone_size: NA; v_call: TRBV11-2; d_call: NA; cdr3_aa: CASSSNRNTEAFF; cdr3_nt: TGTGCCAGCAGCTCAAACAGGAACACTGAAGCTTTCTTT
j_call: TRBJ2-7; clone_size: NA; v_call: TRBV21-1; d_call: NA; cdr3_aa: CASSKYETGEGILYEQYF; cdr3_nt: TGTGCCAGCAGCAAATACGAGACAGGGGAAGGGATCCTCTACGAGCAGTACTTC
j_call: TRBJ1-2; clone_size: few; v_call: TRBV7-9; d_call: TRBD1; cdr3_aa: CASSLDETGYYGYTF; cdr3_nt: TGTGCCAGCAGCTTAGATGAGACAGGGTATTATGGCTACACCTTC
j_call: TRBJ1-4; clone_size: few; v_call: TRBV9; d_call: TRBD1; cdr3_aa: CASSGETGAPNEKLFF; cdr3_nt: TGTGCCAGCAGCGGCGAAACAGGGGCCCCAAATGAAAAACTGTTTTTT
j_call: TRBJ2-3; clone_size: NA; v_call: TRBV6-1; d_call: TRBD2; cdr3_aa: CASSELAGDVDTQYF; cdr3_nt: TGTGCCAGCAGTGAATTAGCGGGAGATGTGGATACGCAGTATTTT
j_call: TRBJ2-1; clone_size: NA; v_call: TRBV7-9; d_call: TRBD2; cdr3_aa: CASSVSGRGEQFF; cdr3_nt: TGTGCCAGCAGCGTGAGCGGGAGGGGTGAGCAGTTCTTC
j_call: TRBJ2-1; clone_size: NA; v_call: TRBV7-2; d_call: TRBD2; cdr3_aa: CASSTRLAGGLDEQFF; cdr3_nt: TGTGCCAGCAGCACCAGACTAGCGGGAGGTCTGGATGAGCAGTTCTTC
j_call: TRBJ2-2; clone_size: NA; v_call: TRBV7-2; d_call: TRBD1; cdr3_aa: CASSLHPGQGVAGELFF; cdr3_nt: TGTGCCAGCAGCCTCCACCCGGGACAGGGAGTCGCCGGGGAGCTGTTTTTT
j_call: TRBJ1-2; clone_size: NA; v_call: TRBV5-1; d_call: TRBD1; cdr3_aa: CASSFGTEYFYGYTF; cdr3_nt: TGCGCCAGCAGCTTCGGGACAGAATACTTCTATGGCTACACCTTC
j_call: TRBJ2-7; clone_size: NA; v_call: TRBV7-8; d_call: TRBD2; cdr3_aa: CASSASSGRINEQYF; cdr3_nt: TGTGCCAGCAGCGCCTCTAGCGGGCGTATAAACGAGCAGTACTTC
j_call: TRBJ2-5; clone_size: NA; v_call: TRBV5-1; d_call: NA; cdr3_aa: CASIRDTSYQETQYF; cdr3_nt: TGCGCCAGCATAAGAGACACTTCGTACCAAGAGACCCAGTACTTC
j_call: TRBJ1-5; clone_size: NA; v_call: TRBV5-6; d_call: TRBD1; cdr3_aa: CASSLGTGDQPQHF; cdr3_nt: TGTGCCAGCAGCTTGGGGACAGGGGATCAGCCCCAGCATTTT
j_call: TRBJ2-1; clone_size: NA; v_call: TRBV19; d_call: NA; cdr3_aa: CASSISREYNEQFF; cdr3_nt: TGTGCCAGTAGTATCTCCAGGGAATACAATGAGCAGTTCTTC
j_call: TRBJ2-1; clone_size: few; v_call: TRBV4-1; d_call: NA; cdr3_aa: CASSQDRGWVNEQFF; cdr3_nt: TGCGCCAGCAGCCAAGATCGGGGGTGGGTCAATGAGCAGTTCTTC
j_call: TRBJ2-5; clone_size: NA; v_call: TRBV7-2; d_call: NA; cdr3_aa: CASSLVVLGETQYF; cdr3_nt: TGTGCCAGCAGCTTAGTAGTTCTCGGGGAGACCCAGTACTTC
j_call: TRBJ2-4; clone_size: NA; v_call: TRBV28; d_call: NA; cdr3_aa: CASTETRVGVDSQYF; cdr3_nt: TGTGCCAGCACCGAAACCAGGGTTGGCGTCGACAGTCAGTACTTC
j_call: TRBJ2-1; clone_size: once; v_call: TRBV7-6; d_call: NA; cdr3_aa: CASSPGLWNISYNEQFF; cdr3_nt: TGTGCCAGCAGCCCAGGACTCTGGAACATCTCCTACAATGAGCAGTTCTTC
j_call: TRBJ2-2; clone_size: NA; v_call: TRBV19; d_call: TRBD1; cdr3_aa: CASSLRGPANTGELFF; cdr3_nt: TGTGCCAGTAGTCTCAGGGGGCCCGCGAACACCGGGGAGCTGTTTTTT
j_call: TRBJ2-4; clone_size: NA; v_call: TRBV21-1; d_call: NA; cdr3_aa: CASSKAAPKNIQYF; cdr3_nt: TGTGCCAGCAGCAAAGCGGCACCCAAAAACATTCAGTACTTC
j_call: TRBJ1-2; clone_size: NA; v_call: TRBV6-5; d_call: TRBD1; cdr3_aa: CASTQGANYGYTF; cdr3_nt: TGTGCCAGCACCCAGGGGGCTAACTATGGCTACACCTTC
j_call: TRBJ2-3; clone_size: NA; v_call: TRBV4-2; d_call: NA; cdr3_aa: CASSQGSAGTDTQYF; cdr3_nt: TGTGCCAGCAGCCAGGGCTCTGCCGGTACAGATACGCAGTATTTT
j_call: TRBJ2-7; clone_size: NA; v_call: TRBV27; d_call: TRBD1; cdr3_aa: CASKSRGLREQYF; cdr3_nt: TGTGCCAGCAAGTCCAGGGGGCTTCGCGAGCAGTACTTC
j_call: TRBJ1-4; clone_size: NA; v_call: TRBV7-8; d_call: NA; cdr3_aa: CASGLGLPNEKLFF; cdr3_nt: TGTGCCAGCGGACTGGGACTTCCTAATGAAAAACTGTTTTTT
j_call: TRBJ2-7; clone_size: NA; v_call: TRBV4-3; d_call: NA; cdr3_aa: CASSQDYRQGEQYF; cdr3_nt: TGCGCCAGCAGCCAAGATTATCGGCAGGGCGAGCAGTACTTC
j_call: TRBJ1-2; clone_size: NA; v_call: TRBV21-1; d_call: NA; cdr3_aa: CASSLRTGRYYGYTF; cdr3_nt: TGTGCCAGCAGCCTACGGACAGGGCGCTACTATGGCTACACCTTC
j_call: TRBJ2-1; clone_size: NA; v_call: TRBV7-9; d_call: NA; cdr3_aa: CASSLQGDEQFF; cdr3_nt: TGTGCCAGCAGCCTCCAAGGAGATGAGCAGTTCTTC
j_call: TRBJ2-1; clone_size: NA; v_call: TRBV29-1; d_call: TRBD2; cdr3_aa: CSGRLAGLSSYNEQFF; cdr3_nt: TGCAGCGGGCGGCTAGCGGGTCTCAGCTCCTACAATGAGCAGTTCTTC
j_call: TRBJ2-1; clone_size: NA; v_call: TRBV7-2; d_call: NA; cdr3_aa: CASSTQYNEQFF; cdr3_nt: TGTGCCAGCAGCACCCAGTACAATGAGCAGTTCTTC
j_call: TRBJ2-2; clone_size: NA; v_call: TRBV7-2; d_call: TRBD1; cdr3_aa: CASSYRRTGKAGELFF; cdr3_nt: TGTGCCAGCAGCTACCGACGGACAGGGAAAGCCGGGGAGCTGTTTTTT
j_call: TRBJ2-1; clone_size: NA; v_call: TRBV28; d_call: TRBD2; cdr3_aa: CASRKPGLVNEQFF; cdr3_nt: TGTGCCAGCAGAAAACCGGGACTAGTAAATGAGCAGTTCTTC
j_call: TRBJ2-5; clone_size: NA; v_call: TRBV7-8; d_call: TRBD1; cdr3_aa: CASSLGGTGRETQYF; cdr3_nt: TGTGCCAGCAGCTTAGGGGGGACAGGGCGAGAGACCCAGTACTTC